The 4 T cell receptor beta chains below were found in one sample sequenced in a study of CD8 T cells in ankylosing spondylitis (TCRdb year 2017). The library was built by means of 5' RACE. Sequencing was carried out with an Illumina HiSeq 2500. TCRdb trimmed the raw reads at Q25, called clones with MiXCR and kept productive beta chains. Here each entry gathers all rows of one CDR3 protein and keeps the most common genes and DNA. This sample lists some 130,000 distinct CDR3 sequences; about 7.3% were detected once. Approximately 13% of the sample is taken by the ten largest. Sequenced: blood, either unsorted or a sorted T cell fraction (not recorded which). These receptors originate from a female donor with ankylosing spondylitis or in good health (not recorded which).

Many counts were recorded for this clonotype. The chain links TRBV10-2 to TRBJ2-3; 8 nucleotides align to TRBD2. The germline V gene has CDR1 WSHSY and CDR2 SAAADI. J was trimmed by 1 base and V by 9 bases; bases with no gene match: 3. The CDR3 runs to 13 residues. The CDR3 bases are TGCGCCAGTCTACTAGCGGGCACAGATACGCAGTATTTT. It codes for CASLLAGTDTQYF.

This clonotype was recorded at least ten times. CDR3 residues: CSAPWDRGYEQYF. The CDR3 DNA reads TGCAGTGCTCCCTGGGACAGGGGATACGAGCAGTACTTC. This chain uses TRBV20-1 with TRBJ2-7; 10 positions agree with TRBD1. Germline CDR1 is DFQATT and CDR2 is SNEGSKA (reference sequence). Germline trimming cut 5 bases from V and 4 bases from J; bases unmatched to any gene: 5. The CDR3 loop spans 13 amino acids.

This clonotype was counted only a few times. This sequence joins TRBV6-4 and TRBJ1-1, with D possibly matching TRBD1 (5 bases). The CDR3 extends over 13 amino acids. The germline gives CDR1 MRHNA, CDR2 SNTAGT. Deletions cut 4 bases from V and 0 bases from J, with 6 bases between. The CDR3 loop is CASSAGMNTEAFF. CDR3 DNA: TGTGCCAGCAGTGCAGGGATGAACACTGAAGCTTTCTTT.

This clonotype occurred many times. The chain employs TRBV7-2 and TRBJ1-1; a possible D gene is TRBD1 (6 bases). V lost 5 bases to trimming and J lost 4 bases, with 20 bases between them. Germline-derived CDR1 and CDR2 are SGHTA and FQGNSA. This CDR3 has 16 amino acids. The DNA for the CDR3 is TGTGCCAGCAGCCCAAGCCCCCAGGGGCCTTCCACTGAAGCTTTCTTT. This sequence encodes CASSPSPQGPSTEAFF.